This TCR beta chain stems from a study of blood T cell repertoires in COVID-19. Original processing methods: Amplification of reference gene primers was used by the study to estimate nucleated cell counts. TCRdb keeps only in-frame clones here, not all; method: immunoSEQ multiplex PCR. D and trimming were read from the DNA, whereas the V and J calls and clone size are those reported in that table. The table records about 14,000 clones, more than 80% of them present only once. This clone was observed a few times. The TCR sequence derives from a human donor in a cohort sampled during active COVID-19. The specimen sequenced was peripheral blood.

The CDR3 is CASSLMAGGRYEQYF. CDR3 DNA: TGTGCCAGCAGCTTAATGGCGGGGGGGCGCTACGAGCAGTACTTC. The rearrangement joins TRBV7-2 to TRBJ2-7, with 9 nucleotides matching TRBD2. Germline CDR1 and CDR2: SGHTA and FQGNSA. CDR3 length: 15 residues. V shed 2 bases, J shed 3 bases, and the junction held 5 bases outside the gene matches.